The 21 T cell receptor beta chains in this list originate from one sample, sequenced in a study of graft-versus-host responses after intestinal transplantation. Profiled with immunoSEQ multiplex PCR; TCRdb holds only in-frame clones, not every one. The sample yields about 85,000 clones, 83% seen once. For these TCRs, the target antigens are not known. The material was unstimulated CD8+ T cells sorted from spleen or lymph node cells, obtained before intestinal transplant. These receptors were obtained from a human donor who received an intestinal transplant.

The chain is built from TRBV6-1 and TRBJ2-1; TRBD1 aligns across 7 bases. The CDR3 loop spans 13 amino acids. Germline CDR1 and CDR2: MNHNS and SASEGT. J was trimmed by 5 bases and V by 4 bases; bases with no gene match: 2. DNA of the CDR3: TGTGCCAGCAGTGTTACAGGGGACAATGAGCAGTTCTTC. Translated, it gives CASSVTGDNEQFF.

The chain links TRBV19 to TRBJ2-5; unclear D gene. V was cut by 1 base and J by 11 bases, with 17 bases left in between. The CDR3 loop spans 14 amino acids. Germline V gene lookup returns CDR1 LNHDA and CDR2 SQIVND (reference sequence). CDR3 coding DNA: TGTGCCAGTAGTATAGGGCCCCCTTCCCCGTGGCAGTACTTC. It is translated as CASSIGPPSPWQYF.

V gene TRBV6-5 combines with J gene TRBJ2-7, with no clear D. Trimming took off 3 bases at V and 2 bases at J, with 8 bases between the two ends. This CDR3 comprises 13 residues. The germline V gene has CDR1 MNHEY and CDR2 SVGAGI. The CDR3 DNA follows: TGTGCCAGCAGTTATGGGCGGCCCTACGAGCAGTACTTC. It encodes CASSYGRPYEQYF.

V gene TRBV11-2 combines with J gene TRBJ2-1; 11 nucleotides agree with TRBD2. From germline, CDR1 is SGHAT and CDR2 FQNNGV. V was pared by 4 bases and J by 4 bases, with 6 bases of the junction left unmatched. This CDR3 comprises 16 residues. The CDR3 here is CASSSSGTSGYNEQFF. The DNA for the CDR3 is TGTGCCAGCAGCTCGTCCGGGACTAGCGGTTACAATGAGCAGTTCTTC.

Only a few counts were recorded for this clone. The rearrangement links TRBV21-1 to TRBJ1-6; the table's TRBD1 call for D was not verified on the DNA. TRBV21-1 is designated a pseudogene. The CDR3 runs to 13 residues. DNA of the CDR3: TGTGCCAGCAGCAAAGAAGACAGGGCGCCCCTCCACTTT. This codes for CASSKEDRAPLHF.

This clone came up a few times. The rearrangement joins TRBV6-6 to TRBJ2-7; D is unclear. The CDR3 runs to 11 residues. V lost 4 bases and J lost 6, with 7 bases in between. Germline V gene data show CDR1 as MNHNY and CDR2 as SVGAGI (reference sequence). CDR3 in amino acids: CASSFGPEQYF. The CDR3 nucleotides read TGTGCCAGCAGTTTCGGTCCCGAGCAGTACTTC.

This clone appeared a few times. J is TRBJ2-2 and V is TRBV4-1, with 7 bases lining up with TRBD1. V trimming: 1 base; J trimming: 6 bases; junction bases outside the gene matches: 2. The CDR3 spans 14 residues. Germline values: CDR1 MGHRA, CDR2 YSYEKL. CDR3 region: CASSQAGGPGELFF. CDR3 coding DNA: TGCGCCAGCAGCCAAGCAGGGGGTCCCGGGGAGCTGTTTTTT.

The CDR3 nucleotides read TGCGCCAGCAGTGATGAAGGTGGGGTGGACCCGGATACGCAGTATTTT. Encoded protein: CASSDEGGVDPDTQYF. This chain uses TRBV10-1 with TRBJ2-3, with D uncertain. V lost 3 bases, J lost 6 bases, and 19 bases lay in between. Germline V CDR1 and CDR2: WNHNN, SYGVQD (reference sequence). The CDR3 is 16 amino acids.

This rearrangement joins TRBV28 to TRBJ1-5; D possibly corresponds to TRBD1 (6 bases). This CDR3 region has 18 residues. V was clipped by 5 bases and J by 6 bases, with 26 bases between them. Germline lookup yields CDR1 MDHEN and CDR2 SYDVKM. The CDR3 spells CASSTQRIDRMGGQPQHF. CDR3 coding DNA: TGTGCCAGCAGTACCCAACGTATCGACAGGATGGGGGGTCAGCCCCAGCATTTT.

This clone was counted only a few times. This chain uses TRBV6-5 with TRBJ1-5; D remains unclear. Germline loops: CDR1 MNHEY, CDR2 SVGAGI. Deletions cut 8 bases from V and 4 bases from J, with 12 bases between. CDR3 size: 13 residues. The CDR3 region has the DNA TGTGCCAGCGGACCTGGACGGAATCAGCCCCAGCATTTT. It encodes CASGPGRNQPQHF.

The V call is TRBV7-6, the J call TRBJ1-1, with D possibly TRBD1 on 5 matching bases. This CDR3 is built from 14 residues. CDR1 SGHVS and CDR2 FNYEAQ come from the germline V gene. Deletions cut 1 base from V and 8 bases from J, with 14 bases between. The DNA of the CDR3 is TGTGCCAGCAGCTTAGGTCAGGGCGCTACCGAAGCTTTCTTT. Its translation is CASSLGQGATEAFF.

The rearrangement uses TRBV5-1 and TRBJ2-1; D ambiguous. This CDR3 has 12 amino acids. The germline CDR1 and CDR2 sequences are SGHRS and YFSETQ. V gave up 3 bases and J gave up 8 bases, with 9 bases separating them. CDR3 DNA: TGCGCCAGCAGCTCGACATGGGATGAGCAGTTCTTC. This encodes CASSSTWDEQFF.

Here the CDR3 reads CASSLGYTQYF. CDR3 in DNA: TGTGCCAGCAGCTTAGGATATACGCAGTATTTT. V usage is TRBV11-2 and J usage is TRBJ2-3; D gene uncertain. CDR1 and CDR2 from the germline V gene are SGHAT and FQNNGV. Trimming cost V 1 base and J 7 bases, with 3 bases left between them. This CDR3 is 11 amino acids long. Combining the CDR3 with reference TRBV11-2 and TRBJ2-3 gives the whole variable domain EAGVAQSPRYKIIEKRQSVAFWCNPISGHATLYWYQQILGQGPKLLIQFQNNGVVDDSQLPKDRFSAERLKGVDSTLKIQPAKLEDSAVYLCASSLGYTQYFGPGTRLTVL.

This clone was detected once. Other DNA sequences within the sample encode an identical CDR3. V gene TRBV6-5 combines with J gene TRBJ2-7; D unclear. In germline, CDR1 is MNHEY, CDR2 SVGAGI. This CDR3 has 14 residues. Trimming removed 2 bases from V and 0 bases from J, with 8 bases in between. Written as DNA, the CDR3 is TGTGCCAGCAGTTACGGCGATAGCTCCTACGAGCAGTACTTC. Its protein is CASSYGDSSYEQYF.

V usage is TRBV7-9 and J usage is TRBJ2-3; TRBD2 matches 7 bases. This CDR3 spans 18 amino acids. Losses at the gene ends were 3 bases for V and 0 bases for J; bases not matched to a gene: 12. The V gene's germline CDR1 is SEHNR and CDR2 FQNEAQ (reference sequence). In DNA form, the CDR3 reads TGTGCCAGCAGCTTTGGACGAGAGGGCGGGGGTAGCACAGATACGCAGTATTTT. It codes for CASSFGREGGGSTDTQYF.

The gene calls are TRBV19 and TRBJ2-5; D is possibly TRBD1 or TRBD2 (6 bases each). Trimming removed 3 bases from V and 4 bases from J, with 15 bases in between. In germline, CDR1 is LNHDA, CDR2 SQIVND (reference sequence). The CDR3 spans 15 residues. CDR3 bases: TGTGCCAGTAGTATCGGGGGCGCATCGGGAGAGACCCAGTACTTC. As protein: CASSIGGASGETQYF.

The chain combines TRBV7-9 with TRBJ2-1, with D possibly being TRBD1 (5 bases). Germline V gene sequence: CDR1 SEHNR, CDR2 FQNEAQ (reference sequence). This CDR3 has 13 residues. Trimming cost V 8 bases and J 5 bases, with 13 bases left between them. As DNA, the CDR3 is TGTGCCAGCGGGCCGACAGTCAACAATGAGCAGTTCTTC. Translated: CASGPTVNNEQFF.

The table lists this clone with a few counts. V usage is TRBV10-1 and J usage is TRBJ2-3, with TRBD2 identical over 10 bases. In germline, CDR1 is WNHNN, CDR2 SYGVQD (reference sequence). The CDR3 length is 20 residues. Trimming took 6 bases from V and 2 from J; bases not matched to a gene: 20. Here the CDR3 reads CASRPLESGGARMITDTQYF. The CDR3 DNA sequence: TGCGCCAGCAGGCCACTAGAGAGCGGGGGGGCCCGGATGATCACAGATACGCAGTATTTT.

J is TRBJ2-1 and V is TRBV19; D is ambiguous. This CDR3 has 11 residues. Germline CDR1 and CDR2: LNHDA and SQIVND (reference sequence). The V end was cut by 5 bases, the J end by 6 bases, with 5 bases between. The DNA for the CDR3 is TGTGCCAGTAGTTCCCGCAATGAGCAGTTCTTC. It yields the protein CASSSRNEQFF.

The chain couples TRBV30 to TRBJ2-7; no firm D call. This CDR3 region has 11 residues. CDR1 is GTSNPN, CDR2 SVGIG, per germline (reference sequence). Trimming stripped 2 bases from V and 3 bases from J, with 5 bases between. The CDR3 loop reads CAWSSYYEQYF. The CDR3 DNA sequence: TGTGCCTGGAGTTCCTACTACGAGCAGTACTTC.

This chain's CDR3 is CASSYSGALNEKLFF. The CDR3, as DNA: TGTGCCAGCAGTTACTCTGGAGCGCTGAATGAAAAACTGTTTTTT. V usage is TRBV6-5 and J usage is TRBJ1-4, with D unclear. The germline V gene encodes CDR1 MNHEY and CDR2 SVGAGI. This CDR3 region has 15 residues. V was clipped by 0 bases and J by 5 bases, with 10 bases between them.